This entry concerns a single T cell receptor beta chain. Unique molecular identifiers were affixed to single, distinct cDNA molecules. TCRdb redid the calling of the 5' RACE reads with MiXCR, one entry per CDR3 protein. The table includes around 60,000 distinct CDR3 sequences, around 20% detected once. These data are taken from a study of early T cells in non-severe SARS-CoV-2 infection. Study details: It was bulk RNA from unsorted whole blood that was sequenced, and the chains were unpaired.

The TCR comes from an adult who was a healthcare worker with PCR-confirmed SARS-CoV-2 infection or an uninfected control (not recorded which). Sequenced here: whole blood, sampled at baseline.

The CDR3 spells CASSSGTSESYRTQYF. CDR3 sequence (DNA): TGTGCCAGCAGCTCGGGGACTAGCGAGTCCTATCGGACGCAGTATTTT. The genes are TRBV5-5 and TRBJ2-3; 10 positions agree with TRBD2. The J segment lost 9 bases and the V segment lost 3 bases, leaving 13 bases of the junction unmatched. The CDR3 length is 16 residues. Germline V gene sequence: CDR1 SGHKS, CDR2 YYEKEE (reference sequence).